This entry features one TCR beta chain sequence. As yet, its antigen is unknown. The data originate from a study of identical twins' blood T cells. As originally analysed: Per-library CDR3 reads ranged about 2.2 to 3.6 million; clonotypes, ~90,000 to ~550,000. TCRdb used MiXCR to reprocess the 5' RACE reads, holding one entry per CDR3 protein. TCRdb's processing, not the study's, gives the V and J calls here. Seen here are 350,000 to 400,000 distinct CDR3 sequences, around 30% observed once, and the top ten hold around 5.6%. The length of the CDR3 is 11 residues. V was cut by 6 bases and J by 3 bases, with 5 bases left in between. Germline-derived CDR1 and CDR2 are ENHRY and SYGVKD. Broader study findings: Twins shared about as many clonotypes as their cloneset sizes predicted.

Sample: PBMCs. The origin of this receptor is a woman between 18 and 55 years old in good health. This chain joins TRBV10-3 and TRBJ2-5; D not certain. For the CDR3, the DNA is TGTGCCATCAGAATCAAAGAGACCCAGTACTTC. Amino acid sequence: CAIRIKETQYF.